This T cell receptor (beta chain) was sequenced for a study of blood T cell repertoires in COVID-19. CDR1 and CDR2 from the germline V gene are MNHEY and SVGEGT. V shed 4 bases and J shed 1 base, with 10 bases lying between them. This CDR3 has 14 amino acids. Per the authors' pipeline: Estimation of nucleated cell counts relied on the amplification of reference gene primers. Clones were read by immunoSEQ multiplex PCR, and TCRdb kept only the in-frame ones, dropping some. The V and J calls and clone size were taken over from that table, and D and trimming were inferred from the DNA. This table has just under 90,000 clones, about three quarters appearing once.

Source material: peripheral blood. The sequence was collected from a woman at least 80 years old with acute or convalescent COVID-19. V is TRBV6-2 or TRBV6-3 and J is TRBJ1-1; D remains unclear. The CDR3 loop reads CASSSGLRNTEAFF. In nucleotides, the CDR3 is TGTGCCAGCAGTTCGGGTCTGCGGAACACTGAAGCTTTCTTT.